One and the same sample provided the 9 T cell receptor beta chains below, sequenced in a study of shared clonotypes between healthy human individuals. Sequencing used immunoSEQ multiplex PCR; TCRdb keeps in-frame clones, though not all of them. The repertoire holds 1.6 million or so clones, with around 97% as singletons. The sample taken for sequencing was naive CD4+ T cells sorted from blood. Sample subset: CD45RA+ positively selected. Every receptor here comes from a young man in good health.

V gene TRBV11-2 combines with J gene TRBJ2-7; 7 bases align to TRBD1. The V and J ends lost 3 bases and 2 bases, in that order; junction bases with no gene match: 4. The germline V gene encodes CDR1 SGHAT and CDR2 FQNNGV. The CDR3 runs 14 residues. The CDR3 DNA is TGTGCCAGCAGCTTTGGGACAGCCACCTACGAGCAGTACTTC. Translation: CASSFGTATYEQYF.

The CDR3 sequence is CASRNRGQKVLFF. The CDR3 nucleotides read TGTGCCAGCAGAAACAGGGGACAAAAAGTACTGTTTTTT. The V call is TRBV6-5, the J call TRBJ1-4, with 7 bases identical to TRBD1. V was pared by 6 bases and J by 13 bases, with 11 bases of the junction left unmatched. Per germline, CDR1 MNHEY and CDR2 SVGAGI. The CDR3 sequence is 13 residues long.

This chain joins TRBV5-1 and TRBJ2-1; D is possibly TRBD2 (5 bases). Per the germline V gene, CDR1 is SGHRS and CDR2 is YFSETQ. The CDR3 is 16 amino acids. Trimming removed 3 bases from V and 9 bases from J, with 22 bases in between. The CDR3 bases are TGCGCCAGCAGCTCTGCGGGCGCCCCGGGTGGTGGTGAGCAGTTCTTC. It encodes CASSSAGAPGGGEQFF.

V and J are TRBV7-2 and TRBJ2-2; D gene uncertain. V was clipped by 5 bases and J by 1 base, with 8 bases between them. CDR3 size: 14 residues. Germline assignment: CDR1 SGHTA and CDR2 FQGNSA. CDR3 protein: CASSPPRNTGELFF. DNA of the CDR3: TGTGCCAGCAGCCCCCCACGGAACACCGGGGAGCTGTTTTTT.

The chain links TRBV28 to TRBJ1-5; no reliable D call. The CDR3 runs 17 residues. With 1 base removed from V and 6 bases from J, the gap between germline ends came to 19 bases. Germline V CDR1 and CDR2: MDHEN, SYDVKM. The CDR3 sequence: CASSLSLSREGSQPQHF. The DNA of the CDR3 is TGTGCCAGCAGTTTATCTCTCTCGAGGGAGGGAAGTCAGCCCCAGCATTTT.

The chain joins TRBV27 to TRBJ1-3; D unclear. This CDR3 has 18 residues. CDR1 MNHEY and CDR2 SMNVEV come from the germline V gene (reference sequence). V lost 1 base to trimming and J lost 4 bases, with 20 bases between them. In DNA, the CDR3 is TGTGCCAGCAGTTTATTTGCCGTACCCTCACAGACGGGAAACACCATATATTTT. Protein product: CASSLFAVPSQTGNTIYF.

The genes are TRBV4-3 and TRBJ2-3; tentatively, D is TRBD1 or TRBD2 (5 bases each). The CDR3 is made up of 14 amino acids. With 1 base removed from V and 2 bases from J, the gap between germline ends came to 7 bases. Germline V CDR1 and CDR2: LGHNA, YSLEER. CDR3 coding DNA: TGCGCCAGCAGCCAAGGGGACCCCACAGATACGCAGTATTTT. Translation gives CASSQGDPTDTQYF.

The chain employs TRBV5-4 and TRBJ2-7; 15 positions match TRBD2. Trimming took 3 bases from V and 5 from J; bases not matched to a gene: 6. From germline, CDR1 is SGHNT and CDR2 YYREEE (reference sequence). The CDR3 is 16 amino acids. CDR3 protein: CASSSGLAGGSDEQYF. CDR3 coding DNA: TGTGCCAGCAGCTCGGGACTAGCGGGAGGTTCAGACGAGCAGTACTTC.

Concerning this clone itself: The junction does not match germline at one end; this may be a read error. The V call is TRBV20-1, the J call TRBJ1-2; D is undetermined. The CDR3 has 8 residues. CDR1 is DFQATT and CDR2 is SNEGSKA in the germline V gene (reference sequence). The CDR3 nucleotides read TGCAGTGCTACCGAGCTCCTTTTC. It is translated as CSATELLF.